Below, one TCR beta chain is given with its context. Its antigen is unknown. These data originate in a study of shared clonotypes between healthy human individuals. Libraries were prepared by immunoSEQ multiplex PCR; TCRdb keeps only in-frame clonotypes and omits some of them. Here the sample spans over a million clones, approximately 98.5% being singletons. Whole-study findings and limits: Compared with clonotypes that all four donors shared, non-shared clonotypes had lower generation probabilities. On the whole, naive subsets had larger estimated richness than memory subsets had.

The CDR3 runs to 16 residues. V trimming: 1 base; J trimming: 1 base; junction bases outside the gene matches: 1. The germline V gene has CDR1 SGHVS and CDR2 FQNEAQ. This sequence was found in a man aged 25 to 40 in good health. The genes are TRBV7-8 and TRBJ2-1, with 10 nucleotides matching TRBD2. The sequenced sample consisted of naive CD4+ T cells sorted from blood. Subset in this sample: CD45RA+ positively selected. The CDR3 here is CASSLEGLASYNEQFF. The CDR3 coding sequence is TGTGCCAGCAGCTTAGAGGGACTAGCGTCCTACAATGAGCAGTTCTTC.